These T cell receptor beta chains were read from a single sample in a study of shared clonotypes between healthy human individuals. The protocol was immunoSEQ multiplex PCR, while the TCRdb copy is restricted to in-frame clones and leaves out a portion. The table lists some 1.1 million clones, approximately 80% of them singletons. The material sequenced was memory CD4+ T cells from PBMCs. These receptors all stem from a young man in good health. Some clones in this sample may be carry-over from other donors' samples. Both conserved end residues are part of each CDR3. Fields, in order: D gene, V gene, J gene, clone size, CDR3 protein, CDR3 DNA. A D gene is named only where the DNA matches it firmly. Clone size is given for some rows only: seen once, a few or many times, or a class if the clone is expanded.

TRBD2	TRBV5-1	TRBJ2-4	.	CASSWGTSGVSNIQYF	TGCGCCAGCAGCTGGGGGACTAGCGGGGTATCAAACATTCAGTACTTC
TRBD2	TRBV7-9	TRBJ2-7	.	CASSLETGGWSYEQYF	TGTGCCAGCAGCTTAGAGACGGGAGGATGGTCCTACGAGCAGTACTTC
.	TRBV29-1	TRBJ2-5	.	CSADGPGSFETQYF	TGCAGCGCAGACGGGCCAGGGAGTTTTGAGACCCAGTACTTC
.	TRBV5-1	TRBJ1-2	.	CASSLAKGGTSGGYTF	TGCGCCAGCAGCTTGGCCAAGGGTGGGACGTCGGGTGGCTACACCTTC
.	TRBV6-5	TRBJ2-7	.	CASSYSVRGTYEQYF	TGTGCCAGCAGTTACTCGGTAAGGGGAACCTACGAGCAGTACTTC
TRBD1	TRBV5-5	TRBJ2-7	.	CASSLIPGQASYEQYF	TGTGCCAGCAGCCTGATACCCGGACAGGCCTCCTACGAGCAGTACTTC
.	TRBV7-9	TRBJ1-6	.	CASSLSDSPLHF	TGTGCCAGCAGCTTAAGCGATTCACCCCTCCACTTT
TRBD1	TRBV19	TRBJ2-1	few	CASTRGTGNYNEQFF	TGTGCCAGTACCCGTGGGACAGGGAACTACAATGAGCAGTTCTTC
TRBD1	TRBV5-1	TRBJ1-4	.	CASSLQGTANEKLFF	TGCGCCAGCAGCCTTCAAGGGACAGCTAATGAAAAACTGTTTTTT
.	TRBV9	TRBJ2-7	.	CASSVDLGTYEQYF	TGTGCCAGCAGCGTAGATCTGGGGACCTACGAGCAGTACTTC
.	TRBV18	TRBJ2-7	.	CASSPRAASYEQYF	TGTGCCAGCTCACCACGGGCGGCCTCCTACGAGCAGTACTTC
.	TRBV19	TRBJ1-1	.	CASSGWNKGEAFF	TGTGCCAGTAGTGGTTGGAATAAAGGTGAAGCTTTCTTT
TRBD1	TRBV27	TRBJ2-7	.	CASSLLGDRSLEQYF	TGTGCCAGCAGTTTGCTCGGGGACAGGTCTCTCGAGCAGTATTTC
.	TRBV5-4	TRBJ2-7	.	CASSSSVDLPLEQYF	TGTGCCAGCAGCTCCTCGGTAGATCTCCCCCTCGAGCAGTACTTC
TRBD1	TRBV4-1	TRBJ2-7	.	CASSQEDRVEQYF	TGCGCCAGCAGCCAAGAAGACAGGGTCGAGCAGTACTTC
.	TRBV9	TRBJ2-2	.	CASSVARSTGELFF	TGTGCCAGCAGCGTAGCCCGGAGCACCGGGGAGCTGTTTTTT
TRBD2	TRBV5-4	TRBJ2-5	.	CASSLGGSQETQYF	TGTGCCAGCAGCTTGGGCGGGAGTCAAGAGACCCAGTACTTC
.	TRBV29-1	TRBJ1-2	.	CSGWQASNYEGYTF	TGCAGCGGGTGGCAGGCTTCTAACTATGAGGGCTACACCTTC
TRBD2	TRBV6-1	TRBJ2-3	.	CASSSPSGRTQYF	TGTGCCAGCAGTAGTCCTAGCGGGAGAACGCAGTATTTT
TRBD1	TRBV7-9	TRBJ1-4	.	CASSWNRGGDNEKLFF	TGTGCCAGCAGCTGGAACAGGGGTGGGGATAATGAAAAACTGTTTTTT
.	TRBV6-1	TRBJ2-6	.	CASSARLVGTGANVLTF	TGTGCCAGCAGTGCCAGGTTGGTTGGCACTGGGGCCAACGTCCTGACTTTC
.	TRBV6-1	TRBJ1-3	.	CASSEFVGIGNTIYF	TGTGCCAGCAGTGAATTTGTGGGTATTGGAAACACCATATATTTT
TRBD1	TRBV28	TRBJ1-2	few	CASSLGQGNYTF	TGTGCCAGCAGTTTGGGACAGGGGAACTACACCTTC
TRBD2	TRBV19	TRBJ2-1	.	CASTLRTSGHNEQFF	TGTGCCAGTACCTTAAGGACTAGCGGCCACAATGAGCAGTTCTTC
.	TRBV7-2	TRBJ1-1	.	CASSLVSRGYTEAFF	TGTGCCAGCAGCTTAGTATCTCGAGGATACACTGAAGCTTTCTTT
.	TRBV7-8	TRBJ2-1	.	CASSFGTPGAPEQFF	TGTGCCAGCAGCTTCGGGACCCCGGGGGCCCCTGAGCAGTTCTTC
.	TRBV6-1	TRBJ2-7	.	CASSEADYEQYF	TGTGCCAGCAGTGAAGCGGACTACGAGCAGTACTTC
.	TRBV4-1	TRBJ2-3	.	CASSHLGRQPTDTQYF	TGCGCCAGCAGCCACCTAGGTCGGCAACCCACAGATACGCAGTATTTT
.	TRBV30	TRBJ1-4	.	CAWSAGLSTNEKLFF	TGTGCCTGGAGTGCTGGACTTTCAACTAATGAAAAACTGTTTTTT
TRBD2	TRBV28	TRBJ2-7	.	CASSSIAGGSYEQYF	TGTGCCAGCAGTTCCATAGCGGGAGGTTCCTACGAGCAGTACTTC
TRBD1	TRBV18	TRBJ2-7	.	CASSRDRGLNEQYF	TGTGCCAGCTCCCGGGACAGGGGGCTCAATGAGCAGTACTTC